The clone carrying this T cell receptor beta chain occurred many times. Its target is not known. Molecular barcoded adaptors covering alpha/delta and beta/gamma chains were used on about 390 ng RNA. TCRdb reprocessed the reads with MiXCR, giving one entry per CDR3 protein. The sample comprises 35,000 to 50,000 distinct CDR3 sequences, less than 20% of which are singletons, and approximately 40% rests with the top ten. This specimen belongs to a study of read filtering for tumor transcriptome and immune sequencing. Study summary: After DNase treatment, RNA was made into whole-transcriptome libraries.

Per the germline V gene, CDR1 is ENHRY and CDR2 is SYGVKD. This CDR3 is built from 17 residues. V gave up 0 bases and J gave up 5 bases; unmatched junction bases: 10. Study-wide results and limits: IR-seq captured clonotypes deeper and more reliably than RNA-seq.

The chain uses TRBV10-3 and TRBJ1-1, with TRBD1 matching 9 bases. The TCR sequence derives from a donor over 35 with multiple myeloma. The sequencing sample was made of a population of CD138-negative cells sorted from bone marrow. CDR3 nucleotide sequence: TGTGCCATCAGTGAGTCTAACAGGGGGCCTCAGCGAACTGAAGCTTTCTTT. It specifies CAISESNRGPQRTEAFF.